One TCR beta chain is described in this entry. The data were obtained in a study of blood T cells in healthy people across ages. The J segment lost 11 bases and the V segment lost 6 bases, leaving 12 bases of the junction unmatched. The CDR3 loop spans 15 amino acids. CDR1 and CDR2 from the germline V gene are WNHNN and SYGVQD (reference sequence). Using a J-beta primer mix together with a sample-barcoded 5' primer, a second PCR was run for roughly 7 to 11 cycles. Each CDR3 protein is one row after TCRdb ran MiXCR on the 5' RACE reads. The sample includes roughly 800,000 distinct CDR3 sequences, roughly 64% of them seen just once.

Specimen: blood. The TCR sequence derives from a man younger than 45 in good health. The genes are TRBV10-1 and TRBJ2-2, with 10 bases fitting TRBD1. DNA for the CDR3: TGCGCCAGCAGCCCTGACAGGGGGCACGGTGGTGAGCTGTTTTTT. Residues: CASSPDRGHGGELFF.